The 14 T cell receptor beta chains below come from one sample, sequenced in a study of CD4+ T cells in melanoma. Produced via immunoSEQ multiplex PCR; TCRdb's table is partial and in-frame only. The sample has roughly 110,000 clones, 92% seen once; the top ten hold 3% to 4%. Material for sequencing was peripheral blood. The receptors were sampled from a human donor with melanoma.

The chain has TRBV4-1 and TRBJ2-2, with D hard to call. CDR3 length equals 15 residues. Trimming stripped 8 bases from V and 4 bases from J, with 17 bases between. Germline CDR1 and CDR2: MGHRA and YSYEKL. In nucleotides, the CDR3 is TGCGCCAGCGGCCGACCGGGCAGCCCCACCGGGGAGCTGTTTTTT. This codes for CASGRPGSPTGELFF.

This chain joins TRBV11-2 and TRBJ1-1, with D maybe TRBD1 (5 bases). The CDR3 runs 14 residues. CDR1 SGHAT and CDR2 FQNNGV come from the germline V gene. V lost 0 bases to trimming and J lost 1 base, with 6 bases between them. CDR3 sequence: CASSLEGGNTEAFF. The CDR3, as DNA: TGTGCCAGCAGCTTAGAGGGGGGGAACACTGAAGCTTTCTTT.

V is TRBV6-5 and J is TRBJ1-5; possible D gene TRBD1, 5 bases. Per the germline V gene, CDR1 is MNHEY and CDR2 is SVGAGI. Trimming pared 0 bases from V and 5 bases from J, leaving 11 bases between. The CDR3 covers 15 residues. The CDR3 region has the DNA TGTGCCAGCAGTTACTCTCCCGGGGGAGATCAGCCCCAGCATTTT. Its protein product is CASSYSPGGDQPQHF.

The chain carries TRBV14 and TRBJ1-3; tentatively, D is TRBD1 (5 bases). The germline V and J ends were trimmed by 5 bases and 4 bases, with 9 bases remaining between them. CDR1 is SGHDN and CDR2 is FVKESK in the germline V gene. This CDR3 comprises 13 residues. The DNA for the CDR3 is TGTGCCAGCAGCGGGACGGTCGGAAACACCATATATTTT. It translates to CASSGTVGNTIYF. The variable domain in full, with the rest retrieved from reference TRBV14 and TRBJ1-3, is EAGVTQFPSHSVIEKGQTVTLRCDPISGHDNLYWYRRVMGKEIKFLLHFVKESKQDESGMPNNRFLAERTGGTYSTLKVQPAELEDSGVYFCASSGTVGNTIYFGEGSWLTVV.

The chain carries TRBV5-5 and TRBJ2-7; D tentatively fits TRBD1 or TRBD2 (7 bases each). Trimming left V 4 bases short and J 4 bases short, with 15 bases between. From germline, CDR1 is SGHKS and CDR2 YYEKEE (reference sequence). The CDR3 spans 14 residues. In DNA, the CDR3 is TGTGCCAGCAGCCGTCCAGGGGGGGGTTACGAGCAGTACTTC. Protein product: CASSRPGGGYEQYF.

CDR3 sequence reads: CASSLGPRESYEQYF. The CDR3, as DNA: TGTGCCAGCAGTTTGGGCCCCAGGGAATCCTACGAGCAGTACTTC. The V and J genes are TRBV27 and TRBJ2-7; TRBD1 might be the D (5 bases). Germline V gene data show CDR1 as MNHEY and CDR2 as SMNVEV (reference sequence). This CDR3 spans 15 amino acids. V was shortened by 3 bases and J by 1 base, with 13 bases between the two germline ends.

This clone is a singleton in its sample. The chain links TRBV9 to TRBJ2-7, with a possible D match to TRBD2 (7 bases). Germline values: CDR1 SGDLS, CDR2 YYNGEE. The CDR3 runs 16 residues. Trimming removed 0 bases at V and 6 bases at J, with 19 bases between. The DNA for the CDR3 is TGTGCCAGCAGCGTAGGTGGGGGGGCAGCGCGATCCGAGCAGTACTTC. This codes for CASSVGGGAARSEQYF.

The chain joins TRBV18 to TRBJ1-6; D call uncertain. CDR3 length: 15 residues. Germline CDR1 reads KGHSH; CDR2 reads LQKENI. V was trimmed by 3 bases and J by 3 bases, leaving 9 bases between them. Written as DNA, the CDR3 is TGTGCCAGCTCACCGACGGGCAACTATAATTCACCCCTCCACTTT. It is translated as CASSPTGNYNSPLHF.

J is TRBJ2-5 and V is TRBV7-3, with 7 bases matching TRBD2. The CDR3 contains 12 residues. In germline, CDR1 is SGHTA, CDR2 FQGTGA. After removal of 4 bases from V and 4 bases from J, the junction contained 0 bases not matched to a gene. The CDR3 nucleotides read TGTGCCAGCAGCTCGGGGGGAGAGACCCAGTACTTC. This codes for CASSSGGETQYF.

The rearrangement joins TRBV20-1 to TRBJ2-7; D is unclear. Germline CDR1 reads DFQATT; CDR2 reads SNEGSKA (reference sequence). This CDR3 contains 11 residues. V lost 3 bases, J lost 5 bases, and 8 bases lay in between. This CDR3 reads CSASNPDEQYF. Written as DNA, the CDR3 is TGCAGTGCTAGTAACCCTGACGAGCAGTACTTC.

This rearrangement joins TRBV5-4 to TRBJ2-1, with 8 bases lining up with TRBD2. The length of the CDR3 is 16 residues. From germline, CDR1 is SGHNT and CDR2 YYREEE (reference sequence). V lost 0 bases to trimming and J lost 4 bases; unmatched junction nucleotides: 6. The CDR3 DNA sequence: TGTGCCAGCAGCTTGGGGGCGGGGGGACATTACAATGAGCAGTTCTTC. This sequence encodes CASSLGAGGHYNEQFF.

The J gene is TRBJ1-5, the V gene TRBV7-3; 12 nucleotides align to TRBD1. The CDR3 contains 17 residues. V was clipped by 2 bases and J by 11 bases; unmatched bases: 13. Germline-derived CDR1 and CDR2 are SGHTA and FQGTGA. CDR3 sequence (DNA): TGTGCCAGCAGCTTACCCCTCCGGGACAGGGGGCCTGGGGCCCAGCATTTT. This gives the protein CASSLPLRDRGPGAQHF.

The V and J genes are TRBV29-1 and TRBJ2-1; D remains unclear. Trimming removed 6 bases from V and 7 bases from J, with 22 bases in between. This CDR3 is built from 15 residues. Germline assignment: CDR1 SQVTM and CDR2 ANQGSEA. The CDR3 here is CSVTPLEGGPNEQFF. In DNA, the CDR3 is TGCAGCGTCACTCCCCTTGAAGGCGGACCGAATGAGCAGTTCTTC.

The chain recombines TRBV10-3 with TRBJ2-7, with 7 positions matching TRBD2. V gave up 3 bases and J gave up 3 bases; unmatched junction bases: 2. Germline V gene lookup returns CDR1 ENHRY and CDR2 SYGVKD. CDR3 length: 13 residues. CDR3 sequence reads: CAISEIAGYEQYF. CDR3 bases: TGTGCCATCAGTGAAATAGCGGGCTACGAGCAGTACTTC.